This record covers a single T cell receptor (beta chain). The specificity of this receptor is unknown. The sample holds no much larger clone one base away, and base qualities are not on file. The cohort comprised fewer than 700 healthy bone marrow donors. All cohort members were sampled while nominally healthy, although unrecorded immune exposures were likely present. The donor was CMV seropositive and belonged to the group of 250 to 350 seropositive cohort members. Every donor gave a peripheral blood sample, and the peripheral blood mononuclear cells from that sample were used for TCR beta sequencing. The Qiagen DNeasy Blood Extraction Kit was used to extract genomic DNA from the blood cell samples. The library was made by the immunoSEQ multiplex PCR assay. A mixture of 60 forward primers for TCR Vbeta segments and 13 reverse primers for TCR Jbeta segments was used in the multiplex PCR. The CDR3 region of rearranged TCR beta genes was amplified from genomic DNA with a multiplex PCR assay. Amplified TCR beta libraries were sequenced as 87-base-pair reads on the Illumina HiSeq System. In the paper's pipeline: A later analysis counted about 80 million unique TCR beta chains across the 670 or so repertoires, and about 10 million of these chains were shared by at least two donors. To remove PCR and sequencing errors, raw reads were error-corrected and collapsed into unique sequences using a nearest-neighbor algorithm that merged closely related sequences. CDR3 sequences were aligned to IMGT reference sequences to assign V, D and J gene segments. Each retained sequence needed at least a six-nucleotide match to both a V gene segment and a J gene segment. Rearrangements were classified as productive when the CDR3 lacked stop codons and remained in frame with V and J, and all other rearrangements were classified as non-productive. CDR3 was defined according to IMGT convention as the region running from the second conserved V-encoded cysteine to the conserved J-encoded phenylalanine. The earlier analysis of a few hundred of the donors excluded sequences that lacked an unambiguous match to a single V gene segment. An earlier analysis of some 610 of the donors called V segments functional above 56.7% productive rearrangements and segregating when the between-donor standard deviation exceeded 5%. A statistical classification framework was built to diagnose cytomegalovirus status from the catalog of TCR beta chain sequences. In a later analysis, V and J genes were assigned by comparing TCR nucleotide sequences against IMGT/GENE-DB human TR gene sequences. Using the TCRdist pipeline, a later analysis assigned CDR3 sequences along with most-parsimonious VDJ recombination scenarios. In a later analysis, each TCR beta chain was defined by its CDR3 amino acid sequence together with its V-gene family, and reads lacking a unique V-gene family were excluded. As a way to deal with suspected cross-contamination and a sequencing artifact, a later analysis dropped nearly 600 nucleotide sequences that were highly shared and had low generation probability. A later analysis calculated a clonal expansion index for each public chain from normalized within-repertoire ranks of inferred template counts. A later analysis computed generation probabilities with a VDJ recombination model fitted to out-of-frame rearrangements, and checked the results against IGoR. In a later analysis, TCR-TCR, TCR-HLA and TCR-CMV co-occurrence was scored with hypergeometric tests, and a repertoire-size bias correction was applied to TCR pairs. In a later analysis, false discovery rates were estimated by permuting HLA or CMV assignments 20 times. In a later analysis, co-occurring TCRs were grouped using DBSCAN, with TCRdist sequence similarity added in when clustering inside HLA-allele-positive subsets. Repertoires with fewer than 30,000 or more than 120,000 public chains were left out of co-occurrence clustering, as were about 5 repertoires with anomalous nucleotide sharing. TCRdb carries this immuneACCESS record with in-frame sequences only. Its versions omit some clonotypes, under half of them owing to an unresolved V gene in the studies checked, with the rest unexplained. The DNA was the basis for D and trimming; V, J and clone size are from that table. The sample table records some 150,000 clones; 80% of these occur just once. The ten biggest clones cover over 5% of the sample.

This entry belongs to a study of cytomegalovirus exposure and HLA in healthy donors (dated by TCRdb to the late 2010s). Looking at the study overall: An earlier analysis of 550 to 700 of the donors reported roughly 270 Gb of sequence data and some 120 million unique TCR beta sequences from about 200 million T cells. An early release covering roughly 640 HLA-typed donors comprised approximately 300 gigabases of sequencing data and about 90 million unique TCR sequences. Of the roughly 400 genotyped donors, about 80% fell in the genetic ancestry cluster associated with self-reported Caucasian donors. The aim of the study was to test whether cataloging public T cell receptors could identify signatures of past pathogen exposure. The study profiled the T cell repertoires of hundreds of subjects by immunosequencing and related them to cytomegalovirus serostatus. A separate validation cohort of roughly 120 different subjects was used in addition to the roughly 640-subject first cohort. High-throughput TCR immunosequencing, statistical association of individual TCRs with disease status, and machine learning were combined to predict cytomegalovirus infection status. A later analysis re-analyzed previously published TCR beta repertoires from hundreds of donors and added high-resolution HLA genotyping to study TCR occurrence patterns. Rather than drawing on any new phenotypic data, the later analysis identified candidate immune exposures from TCR beta sequences and the way those sequences occurred across donors. An earlier analysis of 587 of the donors used high-throughput TCR beta sequencing to judge whether each TCR beta V gene segment behaved as functional or pseudogenic. Donor age, sex, ethnicity and CMV serostatus were compiled together with the repertoire data. A later genetic analysis used genome-wide SNP genotypes for about three fifths of the 666 donors, treating that subset as a discovery cohort. All discovery cohort repertoires had been generated using a single sequencing platform. Both class I and class II loci were covered by HLA typing, at four-digit resolution. Typing coverage varied by locus: about 629-640 donors for A, B, C, DRB1 and DQB1; 522 for DQA1; about 570 for DPA1; approximately 450 for DPB1. Four to six DR-DQ haplotypes were handled as single units for association and clustering because linkage in the cohort was strong. Among several hundred genotyped donors of the cohort, an average of approximately 220,000 unique TCR beta nucleotide sequences was sequenced per donor, of which about 18% were non-productive.

Beyond this particular receptor, the publication reports: In an earlier analysis of fewer than 700 of the donors, most TCR beta V segments appeared in productive rearrangements about 87% or about 30% of the time, broadly matching IMGT annotations. A further reported finding was that TCR beta sequences accurately predicted the HLA-A and HLA-B alleles for most subjects in the first cohort. In a later analysis, HLA-associated TCR beta chains showed more clonal expansion and lower generation probabilities than non-associated chains that were equally common. Because some donors lacked HLA typing at each locus, the association tests relied only on the typed subset. A later analysis associated 16,951 TCR beta sequences with specific HLA alleles at a false discovery rate of 0.05. Only TCR beta chains were sequenced in this cohort, and the absence of alpha or paired-chain data limited detectable features. Some IMGT-functional V segments, including TRBV6-2 and TRBV6-3, could not be told apart with the 87-base-pair reads, so those segments were excluded. A later analysis found that TCR association rates varied across HLA loci, with DRB1 alleles showing the most associated TCRs and HLA-C alleles the fewest. A group of highly shared sequence variants was considered likely to be a technical artifact of the sequencing pipeline. A later genetic analysis reported fewer N-insertions in productive TCRs among donors in an Asian-associated ancestry cluster than the approximately 700-donor mean. Correlated functional status among segregating V segments might reflect linkage disequilibrium, but an unknown experimental factor could not be ruled out. In vitro tests confirmed that a few of the cytomegalovirus-associated TCR beta chains recognize cytomegalovirus antigens. Most CMV-associated TCR beta chains appeared to be HLA-restricted in a later analysis, and the HLA associations seemed to be driven largely by CMV exposure. While some public TCRs were present in many individuals, most TCR sequences turned up only very rarely across donors. The authors suggested that the approach could potentially be generalized to other disease states and immunological phenotypes. The classifier was reported to diagnose cytomegalovirus status with high specificity and sensitivity in both the original and validation cohorts. Immune exposure information for the cohort was limited to CMV serostatus. According to a later analysis, parvovirus B19, influenza, CMV and Epstein-Barr virus appeared linked to several top co-occurrence clusters. Strong co-occurrence of HLA alleles, especially DR and DQ, made assigning TCR associations to individual alleles difficult. V-gene and J-gene trimming of TCR beta chains was associated with a missense DCLRE1C variant in a later genetic analysis, and the association was replicated in an independent cohort. Sequencing depth was assumed to be roughly uniform across donors in the presence/absence analyses, though that assumption may not hold. The study gave a list of under 200 TCR beta chains associated with cytomegalovirus. Because counts were too low, roughly 18 rarely observed V segments, including chromosome 9 orphons, were left out of the earlier analysis of 500 to 650 of the donors.

The CDR1 and CDR2 encoded by the germline V gene are SGHVS and FNYEAQ. Measured from the cysteine to the phenylalanine, the CDR3 is 14 residues long. This entry keeps only the CDR3 DNA: 42 bases, framed from base 1. V and J are trimmed by 5 bases and 5 bases, and the gene matches miss 3 bases of the junction. The chain couples TRBV7-6 to TRBJ2-5; TRBD2 lines up with 12 middle nucleotides. The origin of this receptor is a middle-aged woman in good health and CMV-seropositive. The sample was PBMCs. The CDR3 reads as follows: CASSPSGRAETQYF. The base sequence is TGTGCCAGCAGCCCTAGCGGGAGGGCGGAGACCCAGTACTTC.